Included here is one TCR beta chain sequence, with context. This sample was taken from a study of blood T cell repertoires in COVID-19. Study overall: Samples representing acute and convalescent COVID-19 were sourced from the United States, Italy and Spain. PBMCs, B-cell-depleted T cells, or T cells provided the cDNA or gDNA that made up the material.

As originally analysed: Amplifying reference gene primers gave estimates of nucleated cell counts. Sequenced by immunoSEQ multiplex PCR; TCRdb stores in-frame clones only, minus some. The DNA was the basis for D and trimming; V, J and clone size are from that table. The sample has about 53,000 clones, roughly nine tenths seen once. Germline V gives CDR1 MRHNA, CDR2 SNTAGT. The CDR3 runs to 15 residues. V was pared by 3 bases and J by 2 bases, with 4 bases of the junction left unmatched. The sequencing sample was made of peripheral blood. This sequence joins TRBV6-4 and TRBJ2-1; TRBD2 aligns across 7 bases. This receptor was obtained from a man aged 55 to 70 with active COVID-19. CDR3 protein: CASSDGGSPYNEQFF. In DNA form, the CDR3 reads TGTGCCAGCAGTGATGGCGGGAGTCCCTACAATGAGCAGTTCTTC.